This paragraph reports one T cell receptor (beta chain). Libraries were prepared by immunoSEQ multiplex PCR; TCRdb keeps only in-frame clonotypes and omits some of them. The sample has around 190,000 clones; about 85% are singletons. This entry is derived from a study of blood T cell repertoires in COVID-19. The receptor was derived from a woman aged 40-49 years with COVID-19, enrolled during active disease. Sequenced sample: peripheral blood.

DNA for the CDR3: TGTGCCAGTAGTAAAGGGCGGGGGGGTTACAATGAGCAGTTCTTC. Encoded protein: CASSKGRGGYNEQFF. This rearrangement joins TRBV19 to TRBJ2-1; TRBD2 matches 9 bases. CDR1 and CDR2 (germline): LNHDA, SQIVND (reference sequence). V was clipped by 4 bases and J by 4 bases; unmatched bases: 5. This CDR3 has 15 amino acids. The full variable domain, with the rest looked up from reference TRBV19 and TRBJ2-1, is DGGITQSPKYLFRKEGQNVTLSCEQNLNHDAMYWYRQDPGQGLRLIYYSQIVNDFQKGDIAEGYSVSREKKESFPLTVTSAQKNPTAFYLCASSKGRGGYNEQFFGPGTRLTVL.